A single sample gave rise to the 21 T cell receptor beta chains below, sequenced in a study of cytomegalovirus exposure and HLA in healthy donors. The primer mix had 60 Vbeta and 13 Jbeta primers. Some clones are missing from TCRdb's copy, which holds only in-frame ones; the method was immunoSEQ multiplex PCR. The sample yields around 170,000 clones, approximately 71% seen once. What was sequenced was PBMCs. The receptors were gathered from a girl between 10 and 17 years old in good health and CMV-seronegative.

This chain joins TRBV14 and TRBJ1-5; TRBD1 might be the D (5 bases). The CDR3 extends over 14 amino acids. The V end was cut by 1 base, the J end by 7 bases, with 11 bases between. Germline V gene data show CDR1 as SGHDN and CDR2 as FVKESK. For the CDR3, the DNA is TGTGCCAGCAGCCAAGGCAGCGCAGGGCAGCCCCAGCATTTT. Translated, it gives CASSQGSAGQPQHF.

This chain connects TRBV7-9 to TRBJ1-1; D possibly corresponds to TRBD1 (5 bases). The length of the CDR3 is 15 residues. V lost 5 bases to trimming and J lost 2 bases, with 15 bases between them. Germline-derived CDR1 and CDR2 are SEHNR and FQNEAQ (reference sequence). This chain's CDR3 is CASSLGTISNTEAFF. The CDR3 nucleotides read TGTGCCAGCAGCCTAGGGACTATTTCTAACACTGAAGCTTTCTTT.

This clone is a singleton in its sample. The chain uses TRBV2 and TRBJ2-5; D possibly corresponds to TRBD1 (5 bases). Trimming pared 1 base from V and 6 bases from J, leaving 9 bases between. Germline V CDR1 and CDR2: SNHLY, FYNNEI. This CDR3 spans 13 amino acids. CDR3 bases: TGTGCCAGCAGTGAAGATGTGGGGCAGACCCAGTACTTC. This gives the protein CASSEDVGQTQYF.

The V gene is TRBV7-6, the J gene TRBJ2-7; a weak D match, TRBD1 (5 bases). Germline CDR1 and CDR2: SGHVS and FNYEAQ. The CDR3 consists of 14 residues. Trimming left V 5 bases short and J 3 bases short, with 14 bases between. The DNA for the CDR3 is TGTGCCAGCAGCCCCAGGGCCAGTGACTACGAGCAGTACTTC. This sequence encodes CASSPRASDYEQYF. Together with reference TRBV7-6 and TRBJ2-7, the CDR3 gives the full variable domain: GAGVSQSPRYKVTKRGQDVALRCDPISGHVSLYWYRQALGQGPEFLTYFNYEAQQDKSGLPNDRFSAERPEGSISTLTIQRTEQRDSAMYRCASSPRASDYEQYFGPGTRLTVT.

The J gene is TRBJ1-1, the V gene TRBV19, with 7 positions matching TRBD1. V was pared by 6 bases and J by 1 base, with 5 bases of the junction left unmatched. The CDR3 sequence is 14 residues long. CDR1 and CDR2 from the germline V gene are LNHDA and SQIVND (reference sequence). The CDR3 sequence is CASRSAGGNTEAFF. CDR3 DNA sequence: TGTGCCAGTAGGTCTGCAGGGGGGAACACTGAAGCTTTCTTT.

The chain joins TRBV5-4 to TRBJ2-7; possibly TRBD1 for D (5 bases). V was shortened by 0 bases and J by 1 base, with 11 bases between the two germline ends. The CDR3 runs 15 residues. Germline V gene sequence: CDR1 SGHNT, CDR2 YYREEE (reference sequence). The DNA for the CDR3 is TGTGCCAGCAGCTTGGTGGGGCCCGTATCCTACGAGCAGTACTTC. It translates to CASSLVGPVSYEQYF. The full variable domain, with the rest looked up from reference TRBV5-4 and TRBJ2-7, is ETGVTQSPTHLIKTRGQQVTLRCSSQSGHNTVSWYQQALGQGPQFIFQYYREEENGRGNFPPRFSGLQFPNYSSELNVNALELDDSALYLCASSLVGPVSYEQYFGPGTRLTVT.

The J gene is TRBJ2-3, the V gene TRBV4-1; D is unclear. CDR1 and CDR2 (germline): MGHRA, YSYEKL. The CDR3 consists of 13 residues. Trimming removed 1 base at V and 7 bases at J, with 9 bases between. CDR3 bases: TGCGCCAGCAGCCAAGCCGCGCTCTATACGCAGTATTTT. Amino acid sequence: CASSQAALYTQYF.

The rearrangement links TRBV4-1 to TRBJ1-1; 7 bases are a match to TRBD1. The junction had 4 bases not matched to a gene; V was cut back by 0 bases and J by 0 bases. CDR1 is MGHRA, CDR2 YSYEKL, per germline. CDR3 size: 16 residues. The CDR3 DNA is TGCGCCAGCAGCCAAGATAAGGGGGCAATGAACACTGAAGCTTTCTTT. This encodes CASSQDKGAMNTEAFF.

This clone was seen just once. The V call is TRBV15, the J call TRBJ2-3, with 9 bases identical to TRBD1. Germline CDR1 LNHNV, CDR2 YYDKDF (reference sequence). The CDR3 has 16 amino acids. After removal of 5 bases from V and 3 bases from J, the junction contained 9 bases not matched to a gene. CDR3 sequence (DNA): TGTGCCACCAGCGCGCTGAAGGGACAGGGAACAGATACGCAGTATTTT. Translated: CATSALKGQGTDTQYF.

Notes on this clone: Other DNA sequences in the sample encode the same CDR3. V usage is TRBV29-1 and J usage is TRBJ1-2; the match to TRBD1 covers 8 bases. The CDR3 has 11 residues. The ends lost 8 bases at V and 4 bases at J; junction bases unmatched: 3. CDR1 SQVTM and CDR2 ANQGSEA come from the germline V gene. The CDR3 DNA reads TGCAGCCTAGACAGGGGCTATGGCTACACCTTC. Translating it yields CSLDRGYGYTF. Full variable domain (outside the CDR3, taken from reference TRBV29-1 and TRBJ1-2): SAVISQKPSRDICQRGTSLTIQCQVDSQVTMMFWYRQQPGQSLTLIATANQGSEATYESGFVIDKFPISRPNLTFSTLTVSNMSPEDSSIYLCSLDRGYGYTFGSGTRLTVV.

The V gene is TRBV5-4, the J gene TRBJ1-2, with D possibly being TRBD1 (6 bases). CDR3 length: 13 amino acids. Trimming left V 4 bases short and J 7 bases short, with 14 bases between. CDR1 SGHNT and CDR2 YYREEE come from the germline V gene (reference sequence). The CDR3 protein is CASSQQGIGGYTF. The CDR3 DNA reads as TGTGCCAGCAGCCAGCAGGGGATTGGTGGCTACACCTTC.

The chain has TRBV5-1 and TRBJ2-6; 7 bases line up with TRBD2. The V gene's germline CDR1 is SGHRS and CDR2 YFSETQ. CDR3 length: 19 amino acids. The junction had 9 bases not matched to a gene; V was cut back by 0 bases and J by 0 bases. In DNA form, the CDR3 reads TGCGCCAGCAGCTTGGGGGGGGGTATTACGACCTCTGGGGCCAACGTCCTGACTTTC. It translates to CASSLGGGITTSGANVLTF.

This clone was seen a few times. V gene TRBV27 combines with J gene TRBJ2-7; the match to TRBD2 covers 10 bases. The CDR3 has 16 residues. J lost 4 bases, V lost 0 bases, and 6 bases had no gene match. Germline V lookup: CDR1 MNHEY, CDR2 SMNVEV (reference sequence). The CDR3 DNA sequence: TGTGCCAGCAGTTTATCGGGCCTAGCGGGGGCGTACGAGCAGTACTTC. Its translation is CASSLSGLAGAYEQYF.

This chain joins TRBV10-3 and TRBJ2-7; 8 bases fit TRBD2. V trimming: 10 bases; J trimming: 3 bases; junction bases outside the gene matches: 17. From germline, CDR1 is ENHRY and CDR2 SYGVKD. CDR3 length: 16 residues. CDR3 amino acids: CATNGGGGTDGYEQYF. CDR3 DNA sequence: TGTGCCACAAACGGAGGCGGGGGGACCGACGGCTACGAGCAGTACTTC.

The chain recombines TRBV7-7 with TRBJ2-7; maybe TRBD2 (5 bases). CDR3 length equals 14 residues. In germline, CDR1 is SSHAT, CDR2 FNYEAQ (reference sequence). V was pared by 1 base and J by 3 bases, with 10 bases between. DNA of the CDR3: TGTGCCAGCAGCTTAGGCGTAGAGGGCTACGAGCAGTACTTC. As protein: CASSLGVEGYEQYF.

The rearrangement uses TRBV6-1 and TRBJ1-5; unclear D gene. The V and J ends lost 5 bases and 0 bases respectively, with 8 bases between them. The length of the CDR3 is 14 residues. Per germline, CDR1 MNHNS and CDR2 SASEGT. The CDR3 DNA reads TGTGCCAGCAGTTTAGAATATAGCAATCAGCCCCAGCATTTT. Encoded protein: CASSLEYSNQPQHF.

In this sample, this clone turned up a few times. This rearrangement joins TRBV19 to TRBJ2-5; 9 bases align to TRBD1. This CDR3 comprises 16 residues. Germline V CDR1 and CDR2: LNHDA, SQIVND (reference sequence). Unmatched junction bases numbered 11, after V lost 4 bases and J lost 5 bases. The CDR3 coding sequence is TGTGCCAGTAGTACCACCCTGGGACAGGGAGGGGAGACCCAGTACTTC. Its protein is CASSTTLGQGGETQYF.

The chain combines TRBV11-2 with TRBJ2-1; 10 bases fit TRBD2. The trim removed 7 bases at V and 0 bases at J, leaving 15 bases unmatched. Germline V gives CDR1 SGHAT, CDR2 FQNNGV. This CDR3 has 19 amino acids. CDR3 sequence reads: CASTPRVSGGVLSYNEQFF. The CDR3, as DNA: TGTGCCAGCACGCCGAGGGTAAGCGGGGGGGTACTCTCCTACAATGAGCAGTTCTTC.

The chain joins TRBV9 to TRBJ2-1, with 8 bases fitting TRBD2. The V and J ends lost 4 bases and 4 bases, in that order; junction bases with no gene match: 13. The CDR3 extends over 17 amino acids. Germline CDR1 and CDR2: SGDLS and YYNGEE. The CDR3 nucleotides are TGTGCCAGCAGCCCCACGCTCTGGGCTAGCGGGTACAATGAGCAGTTCTTC. Its protein is CASSPTLWASGYNEQFF.

In DNA form, the CDR3 reads TGTGCCAGCAGCTCCTTAGTGGATACGCAGTATTTT. Translation: CASSSLVDTQYF. V is TRBV7-2 and J is TRBJ2-3; D uncertain. Germline values: CDR1 SGHTA, CDR2 FQGNSA. V lost 4 bases and J lost 6, with 8 bases in between. The CDR3 spans 12 residues.

CDR3: CASSQGTSGANEQFF. The CDR3 DNA is TGTGCCAGCAGCCAGGGGACTAGCGGGGCCAATGAGCAGTTCTTC. The chain couples TRBV4-2 to TRBJ2-1; 13 nucleotides match TRBD2. Germline assignment: CDR1 LGHNA and CDR2 YNFKEQ. The CDR3 has 15 amino acids. V was pared by 3 bases and J by 6 bases, with 2 bases of the junction left unmatched.